The T cell receptor (beta chain) under discussion was sequenced for a study of blood T cell repertoires in COVID-19. Trimming cost V 6 bases and J 16 bases; bases outside gene matches: 12. CDR1 and CDR2 from the germline V gene are MNHEY and SVGAGI. This CDR3 comprises 13 residues. Produced via immunoSEQ multiplex PCR; TCRdb's table is partial and in-frame only. The data contain more than 250,000 clones, roughly 84% of them singletons. The TCR sequence derives from a man aged 45-65 years with active or convalescent COVID-19. The rearrangement uses TRBV6-5 and TRBJ1-4; TRBD1 agrees at 9 bases. Sequenced sample: peripheral blood. The CDR3 DNA follows: TGTGCCAGCAGCAGAGACCGGGACAGGGTCCCGTTTTTT. It translates to CASSRDRDRVPFF.